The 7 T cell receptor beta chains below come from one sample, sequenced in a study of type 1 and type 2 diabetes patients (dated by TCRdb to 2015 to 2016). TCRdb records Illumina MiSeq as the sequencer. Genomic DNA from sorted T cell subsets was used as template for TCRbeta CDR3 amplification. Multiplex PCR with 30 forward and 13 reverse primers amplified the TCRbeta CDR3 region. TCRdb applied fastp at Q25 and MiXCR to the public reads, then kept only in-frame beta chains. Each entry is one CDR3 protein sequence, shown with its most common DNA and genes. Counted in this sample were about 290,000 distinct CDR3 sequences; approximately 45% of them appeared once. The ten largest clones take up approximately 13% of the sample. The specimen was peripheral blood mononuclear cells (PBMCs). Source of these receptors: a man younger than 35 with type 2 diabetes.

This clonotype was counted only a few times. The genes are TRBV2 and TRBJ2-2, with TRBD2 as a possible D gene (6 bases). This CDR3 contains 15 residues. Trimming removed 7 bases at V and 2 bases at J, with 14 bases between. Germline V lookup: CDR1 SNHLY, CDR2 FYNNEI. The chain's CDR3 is CASTGVAVNTGELFF. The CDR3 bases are TGTGCCAGCACGGGGGTGGCGGTAAACACCGGGGAGCTGTTTTTT.

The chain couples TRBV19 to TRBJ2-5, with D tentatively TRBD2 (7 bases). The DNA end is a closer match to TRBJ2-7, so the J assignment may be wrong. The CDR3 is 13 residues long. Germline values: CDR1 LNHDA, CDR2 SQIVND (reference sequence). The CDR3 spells CASSLRGANEQYF. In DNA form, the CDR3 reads TGTGCCAGTAGCCTCCGGGGGGCCAACGAGCAGTACTTC.

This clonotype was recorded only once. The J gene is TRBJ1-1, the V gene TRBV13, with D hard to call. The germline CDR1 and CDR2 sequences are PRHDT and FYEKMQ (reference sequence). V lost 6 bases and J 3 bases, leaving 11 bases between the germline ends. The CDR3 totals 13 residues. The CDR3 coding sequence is TGTGCCAGCAGGCTTTCCCCGTACACTGAAGCTTTCTTT. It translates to CASRLSPYTEAFF.

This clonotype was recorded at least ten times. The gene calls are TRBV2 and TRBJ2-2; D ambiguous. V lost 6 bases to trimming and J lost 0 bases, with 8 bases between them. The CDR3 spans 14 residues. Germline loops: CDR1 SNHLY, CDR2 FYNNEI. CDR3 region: CASRLGTNTGELFF. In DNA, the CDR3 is TGTGCCAGCAGGCTAGGTACGAACACCGGGGAGCTGTTTTTT.

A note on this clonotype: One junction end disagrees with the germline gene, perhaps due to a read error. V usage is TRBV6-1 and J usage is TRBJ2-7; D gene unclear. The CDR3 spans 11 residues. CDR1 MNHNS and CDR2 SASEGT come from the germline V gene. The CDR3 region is CAINWKISPVF. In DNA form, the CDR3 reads TGTGCCATCAATTGGAAGATTTCCCCGGTCTTC.

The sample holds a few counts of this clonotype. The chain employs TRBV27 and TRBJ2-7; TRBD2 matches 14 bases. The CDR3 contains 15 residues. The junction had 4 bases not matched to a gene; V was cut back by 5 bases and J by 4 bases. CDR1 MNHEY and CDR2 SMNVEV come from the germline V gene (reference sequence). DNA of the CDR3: TGTGCCAGCAGTCAGGGACTAGCGGGAGCGTACGAGCAGTACTTC. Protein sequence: CASSQGLAGAYEQYF.

The DNA of the CDR3 is TGTGCCAGTAAGTGGCGGGGTGGCACAGATACGCAGTATTTT. The encoded protein is CASKWRGGTDTQYF. The chain combines TRBV19 with TRBJ2-3; D might be TRBD2 (6 bases). CDR3 size: 14 residues. Germline V lookup: CDR1 LNHDA, CDR2 SQIVND (reference sequence). The V end was cut by 7 bases, the J end by 1 base, with 12 bases between.